This entry lists 22 T cell receptor beta chains sequenced from one sample in a study of blood T cell repertoires in COVID-19. Profiled with immunoSEQ multiplex PCR; TCRdb holds only in-frame clones, not every one. The table lists 100,000 to 130,000 clones, 70% to 90% of them singletons. The specimen was peripheral blood. Receptors originate from a man in his forties or fifties with active or convalescent COVID-19.

The genes are TRBV11-3 and TRBJ1-6; D is unresolved. Germline V gene data show CDR1 as SGHNT and CDR2 as YENEEA. V shed 1 base and J shed 9 bases, with 10 bases lying between them. The CDR3 is made up of 14 amino acids. This CDR3 is CASSLGAIPSPLHF. As DNA, the CDR3 is TGTGCCAGCAGCTTAGGGGCTATACCTTCACCCCTCCACTTT.

This clone has only one observation. J is TRBJ2-5 and V is TRBV10-3; TRBD2 aligns across 10 bases. The CDR3 loop spans 16 amino acids. V lost 3 bases, J lost 3 bases, and 7 bases stayed unmatched. Germline CDR1 ENHRY, CDR2 SYGVKD. The CDR3 DNA follows: TGTGCCATCAGTGACAGCGGGAGGGCCACTAAAGAGACCCAGTACTTC. Translating gives CAISDSGRATKETQYF.

The V and J genes are TRBV5-1 and TRBJ1-3; 7 nucleotides align to TRBD1. Germline assignment: CDR1 SGHRS and CDR2 YFSETQ. The CDR3 has 15 residues. With 7 bases clipped from V and 0 bases from J, the junction kept 7 bases outside the gene matches. CDR3 sequence reads: CASRLGQSSGNTIYF. DNA of the CDR3: TGCGCCAGCCGCCTGGGACAGAGCTCTGGAAACACCATATATTTT.

The rearrangement joins TRBV5-1 to TRBJ2-1; TRBD2 matches 7 bases. Germline loops: CDR1 SGHRS, CDR2 YFSETQ. CDR3 size: 13 residues. Trimming took 4 bases from V and 6 from J; bases not matched to a gene: 4. The CDR3 nucleotides read TGCGCCAGCAGCGGGACTATTCCCAATGAGCAGTTCTTC. It encodes CASSGTIPNEQFF.

The J gene is TRBJ1-2, the V gene TRBV5-8; 8 bases align to TRBD1. Germline lookup yields CDR1 SGHTS and CDR2 YDEGEE. V lost 0 bases to trimming and J lost 8 bases; unmatched junction nucleotides: 9. The CDR3 runs to 15 residues. The DNA for the CDR3 is TGTGCCAGCAGCTTGGCGTCAGGGGGCTTTGGAGGCTACACCTTC. Translated: CASSLASGGFGGYTF. Filled out from reference TRBV5-8 and TRBJ1-2, the complete variable domain reads EAGVTQSPTHLIKTRGQQATLRCSPISGHTSVYWYQQALGLGLQFLLWYDEGEERNRGNFPPRFSGRQFPNYSSELNVNALELEDSALYLCASSLASGGFGGYTFGSGTRLTVV.

In this sample, this clone turned up once. This CDR3 is CASSFGQGTDTQYF. The DNA of the CDR3 is TGTGCCAGCAGCTTCGGACAGGGTACAGATACGCAGTATTTT. The chain uses TRBV7-9 and TRBJ2-3; 8 positions match TRBD1. The CDR3 contains 14 residues. The V gene end was trimmed by 3 bases and the J gene end by 3 bases; junction bases not matched to a gene: 2. Germline loops: CDR1 SEHNR, CDR2 FQNEAQ (reference sequence).

This chain uses TRBV12-3 or TRBV12-4 with TRBJ1-6; D unresolved. The V gene lost 3 bases and the J gene lost 9 bases, with 9 bases spanning the gap. The CDR3 contains 13 residues. The CDR3, as DNA: TGTGCCAGCAGTTTTCCGGGAGGTTCACCCCTCCACTTT. It translates to CASSFPGGSPLHF.

This clone appeared once. The rearrangement uses TRBV4-3 and TRBJ2-2; 7 bases map to TRBD2. V dropped 2 bases and J dropped 0; count of bases not matched to a gene: 6. This CDR3 has 17 residues. Germline lookup yields CDR1 LGHNA and CDR2 YSLEER. The CDR3 sequence: CASSQTLAATNTGELFF. The CDR3 DNA follows: TGCGCCAGCAGCCAAACCCTAGCGGCAACGAACACCGGGGAGCTGTTTTTT.

This chain links TRBV19 with TRBJ2-5; 11 nucleotides line up with TRBD1. The CDR3 consists of 15 residues. J lost 1 base, V lost 8 bases, and 6 bases had no gene match. Germline V CDR1 and CDR2: LNHDA, SQIVND (reference sequence). The CDR3 sequence is CASADRGLSQETQYF. In DNA form, the CDR3 reads TGTGCCAGTGCGGACAGGGGGCTAAGCCAAGAGACCCAGTACTTC.

This sequence joins TRBV9 and TRBJ2-5; a weak D match, TRBD2 (5 bases). Trimming stripped 3 bases from V and 5 bases from J, with 8 bases between. This CDR3 spans 12 amino acids. Germline V gives CDR1 SGDLS, CDR2 YYNGEE. CDR3 amino acids: CASSGTPETQYF. In DNA form, the CDR3 reads TGTGCCAGCAGCGGGACTCCTGAGACCCAGTACTTC.

This clone was detected only once. The chain links TRBV5-1 to TRBJ1-1; 8 bases match TRBD1. Trimming cost V 2 bases and J 5 bases; bases outside gene matches: 5. This CDR3 comprises 14 residues. Germline CDR1 and CDR2: SGHRS and YFSETQ. The CDR3 sequence is CASSFPGGETEAFF. CDR3 nucleotide sequence: TGCGCCAGCAGCTTTCCAGGGGGCGAAACTGAAGCTTTCTTT.

The rearrangement joins TRBV12-3 or TRBV12-4 to TRBJ1-4; no clear D gene. The CDR3 extends over 13 amino acids. Trimming took 5 bases from V and 1 from J, leaving 5 bases between them. The CDR3 region is CASSRRTNEKLFF. The DNA for the CDR3 is TGTGCCAGCAGTCGCAGAACTAATGAAAAACTGTTTTTT.

The chain has TRBV28 and TRBJ1-2; the match to TRBD1 covers 7 bases. After removal of 6 bases from V and 4 bases from J, the junction contained 8 bases not matched to a gene. Germline CDR1 MDHEN, CDR2 SYDVKM. This CDR3 contains 14 residues. CDR3 sequence: CASRRGGTAYGYTF. The DNA of the CDR3 is TGTGCCAGCAGGCGAGGGGGCACGGCCTATGGCTACACCTTC.

The rearrangement links TRBV6-2 or TRBV6-3 to TRBJ2-3, with D tentatively TRBD1 (6 bases). Trimming stripped 6 bases from V and 8 bases from J, with 15 bases between. Germline loops: CDR1 MNHEY, CDR2 SVGEGT. There are 13 residues in the CDR3. The CDR3 sequence is CASSSGRGGTQYF. The CDR3 nucleotides are TGTGCCAGCAGCTCAGGACGAGGGGGTACGCAGTATTTT.

The chain combines TRBV7-9 with TRBJ2-1; possible D gene TRBD1, 5 bases. With 5 bases removed from V and 8 bases from J, the gap between germline ends came to 16 bases. This CDR3 comprises 14 residues. The germline gives CDR1 SEHNR, CDR2 FQNEAQ (reference sequence). This CDR3 is CASSPKGVGDEQFF. The CDR3 DNA reads as TGTGCCAGCAGCCCCAAGGGTGTAGGGGATGAGCAGTTCTTC. The full variable domain, its missing parts supplied by reference TRBV7-9 and TRBJ2-1, is DTGVSQNPRHKITKRGQNVTFRCDPISEHNRLYWYRQTLGQGPEFLTYFQNEAQLEKSRLLSDRFSAERPKGSFSTLEIQRTEQGDSAMYLCASSPKGVGDEQFFGPGTRLTVL.

DNA of the CDR3: TGTGCCAGCAGCCCCCGGGGGGGACAGGGGGGCTACGAGCAGTACTTC. This sequence encodes CASSPRGGQGGYEQYF. The chain combines TRBV7-8 with TRBJ2-7; TRBD1 matches 11 bases. Germline V CDR1 and CDR2: SGHVS, FQNEAQ. V gave up 5 bases and J gave up 3 bases; unmatched junction bases: 9. The CDR3 is made up of 16 amino acids.

The chain joins TRBV7-9 to TRBJ2-7; 14 nucleotides align to TRBD2. The germline CDR1 and CDR2 sequences are SEHNR and FQNEAQ (reference sequence). The V and J ends lost 1 base and 2 bases, in that order; junction bases with no gene match: 4. The CDR3 sequence is 17 residues long. The CDR3 sequence is CASSLGTGLAGAYEQYF. Here the CDR3 DNA reads TGTGCCAGCAGCTTAGGAACGGGACTAGCGGGAGCCTACGAGCAGTACTTC. Using reference TRBV7-9 and TRBJ2-7 for the parts outside the CDR3, the full variable domain is DTGVSQNPRHKITKRGQNVTFRCDPISEHNRLYWYRQTLGQGPEFLTYFQNEAQLEKSRLLSDRFSAERPKGSFSTLEIQRTEQGDSAMYLCASSLGTGLAGAYEQYFGPGTRLTVT.

This clone showed up just once. The chain is built from TRBV21-1 and TRBJ1-1; the listed D gene, TRBD1, was not tested against the DNA. TRBV21-1 is classified as a pseudogene. This CDR3 region has 14 residues. CDR3 nucleotide sequence: TGTGCCAGCAGCAGCCCCGGGACAGGGGTTGAAGGTTTCTTT. It translates to CASSSPGTGVEGFF.

V and J are TRBV18 and TRBJ1-2; no clear D gene. This CDR3 has 12 residues. Looked up from germline, CDR1 is KGHSH and CDR2 is LQKENI. V lost 0 bases to trimming and J lost 10 bases, with 9 bases between them. CDR3 DNA sequence: TGTGCCAGCTCACCACCAACGGGGAACTACACCTTC. It encodes CASSPPTGNYTF.

The V call is TRBV4-3, the J call TRBJ2-3; 14 bases are shared with TRBD2. Trimming removed 2 bases from V and 5 bases from J; junction bases left unmatched: 6. Germline assignment: CDR1 LGHNA and CDR2 YSLEER. There are 17 residues in the CDR3. This CDR3 is CASSQPGLAGDVDTQYF. DNA for the CDR3: TGCGCCAGCAGCCAACCGGGACTAGCGGGAGATGTAGATACGCAGTATTTT.

V usage is TRBV28 and J usage is TRBJ1-4; 8 bases are shared with TRBD1. This CDR3 region has 15 residues. The germline V gene encodes CDR1 MDHEN and CDR2 SYDVKM. The trim removed 6 bases at V and 8 bases at J, leaving 11 bases unmatched. CDR3 sequence: CASRPAGTGGEKLFF. The DNA of the CDR3 is TGTGCCAGCAGGCCCGCCGGCACAGGGGGAGAAAAACTGTTTTTT.

This rearrangement joins TRBV5-1 to TRBJ1-1, with TRBD1 identical over 8 bases. Germline CDR1 SGHRS, CDR2 YFSETQ. With 0 bases clipped from V and 1 base from J, the junction kept 5 bases outside the gene matches. The CDR3 contains 16 residues. The CDR3 bases are TGCGCCAGCAGCTTGGCCCTCAGGGGGCAGAACACTGAAGCTTTCTTT. It specifies CASSLALRGQNTEAFF.